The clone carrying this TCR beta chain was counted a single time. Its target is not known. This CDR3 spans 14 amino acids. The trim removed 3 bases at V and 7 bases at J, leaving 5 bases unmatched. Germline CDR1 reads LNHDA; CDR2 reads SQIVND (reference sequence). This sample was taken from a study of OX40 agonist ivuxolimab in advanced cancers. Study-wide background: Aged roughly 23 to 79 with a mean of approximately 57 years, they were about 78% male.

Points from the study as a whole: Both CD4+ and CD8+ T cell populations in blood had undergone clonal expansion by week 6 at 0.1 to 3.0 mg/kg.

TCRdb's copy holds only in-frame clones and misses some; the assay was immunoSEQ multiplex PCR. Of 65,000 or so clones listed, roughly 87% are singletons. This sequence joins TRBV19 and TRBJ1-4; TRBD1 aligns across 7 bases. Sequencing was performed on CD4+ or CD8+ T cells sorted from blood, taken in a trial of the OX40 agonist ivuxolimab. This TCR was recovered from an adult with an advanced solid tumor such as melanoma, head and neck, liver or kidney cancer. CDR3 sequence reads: CASSITGEVEKLFF. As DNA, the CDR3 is TGTGCCAGTAGTATCACAGGGGAGGTTGAAAAACTGTTTTTT.